The 28 T cell receptor beta chains listed next were all sequenced from one sample in a study of blood T cell repertoires in COVID-19. This table comes from immunoSEQ multiplex PCR, and its TCRdb copy is limited to in-frame clones, with some not included. The sample shows over 200,000 clones, less than 90% of them seen only once. The sequencing input was PBMCs or T cells enriched from blood (not recorded which). The receptors here all came from a woman aged 45-65 years in a cohort exposed to, infected with or recovered from COVID-19 (not recorded which).

Points on this clone: Different DNA sequences within this sample yield the same CDR3. V is TRBV9 and J is TRBJ2-5, with D perhaps TRBD2 (5 bases). The V end lost 0 bases, the J end lost 5 bases, and 11 bases lay between the germline ends. Germline V gives CDR1 SGDLS, CDR2 YYNGEE. This CDR3 has 14 residues. The CDR3 is CASSVGGGWETQYF. The CDR3 coding sequence is TGTGCCAGCAGCGTAGGAGGAGGATGGGAGACCCAGTACTTC.

This chain joins TRBV19 and TRBJ1-1; D gene ambiguous. This CDR3 spans 13 amino acids. V lost 4 bases and J 1 base, leaving 7 bases between the germline ends. The germline V gene encodes CDR1 LNHDA and CDR2 SQIVND (reference sequence). The CDR3 spells CASSTGRNTEAFF. The DNA for the CDR3 is TGTGCCAGTAGTACCGGGAGGAACACTGAAGCTTTCTTT. The whole variable domain, filled in from reference TRBV19 and TRBJ1-1, reads DGGITQSPKYLFRKEGQNVTLSCEQNLNHDAMYWYRQDPGQGLRLIYYSQIVNDFQKGDIAEGYSVSREKKESFPLTVTSAQKNPTAFYLCASSTGRNTEAFFGQGTRLTVV.

V and J are TRBV9 and TRBJ1-1; the D is unclear. V was pared by 3 bases and J by 6 bases, with 18 bases between. The CDR3 loop spans 15 amino acids. The germline V gene has CDR1 SGDLS and CDR2 YYNGEE. The CDR3 loop is CASSAYPGSNAEAFF. CDR3 in DNA: TGTGCCAGCAGCGCGTATCCTGGCAGTAACGCTGAAGCTTTCTTT.

This clone appeared a single time. This sequence joins TRBV19 and TRBJ1-2, with D unclear. The CDR3 spans 11 residues. Germline CDR1 LNHDA, CDR2 SQIVND (reference sequence). Trimming left V 7 bases short and J 9 bases short, with 12 bases between. This CDR3 reads CASTEGRRYTF. Written as DNA, the CDR3 is TGTGCCAGTACCGAAGGGAGGCGCTACACCTTC.

The CDR3 spells CASSPAGGPEQYF. CDR3 nucleotides: TGTGCCAGCAGTCCCGCGGGGGGGCCTGAGCAGTACTTC. This chain links TRBV6-5 with TRBJ2-7, with 9 bases lining up with TRBD2. With V trimmed by 5 bases and J by 7 bases, 6 bases remained unmatched. The CDR3 has 13 residues. Germline-derived CDR1 and CDR2 are MNHEY and SVGAGI.

This chain uses TRBV19 with TRBJ2-7; no clear D gene. Trimming shortened V by 6 bases and J by 0 bases, and 9 bases separated the two germline ends. The CDR3 covers 13 residues. CDR1 is LNHDA and CDR2 is SQIVND in the germline V gene (reference sequence). The CDR3 DNA reads as TGTGCCAGTAGCCGAGCTCCCTCCTACGAGCAGTACTTC. Translated: CASSRAPSYEQYF.

The chain links TRBV6-5 to TRBJ2-7; 8 bases are a match to TRBD2. The V and J ends lost 4 bases and 6 bases, in that order; junction bases with no gene match: 2. This CDR3 contains 12 residues. Germline V CDR1 and CDR2: MNHEY, SVGAGI. The CDR3 DNA reads TGTGCCAGCAGTTTCGGGGGGGGCGAGCAGTACTTC. Amino acid sequence: CASSFGGGEQYF.

V is TRBV9 and J is TRBJ1-2; D unresolved. This CDR3 is built from 15 residues. The V gene's germline CDR1 is SGDLS and CDR2 YYNGEE. V lost 3 bases and J lost 6, with 18 bases in between. The chain's CDR3 is CASSALPMGGHGYTF. The CDR3 DNA is TGTGCCAGCAGCGCGCTACCGATGGGAGGCCATGGCTACACCTTC.

The rearrangement uses TRBV2 and TRBJ2-1, with 10 positions matching TRBD1. The CDR3 is made up of 17 amino acids. Unmatched junction bases numbered 9, after V lost 7 bases and J lost 0 bases. The germline CDR1 and CDR2 sequences are SNHLY and FYNNEI. CDR3 DNA: TGTGCCAGCACGGGACAGGGGATTTCGAGCTCCTACAATGAGCAGTTCTTC. Amino acids: CASTGQGISSSYNEQFF.

The chain is built from TRBV5-1 and TRBJ1-2, with D possibly TRBD1 on 5 matching bases. There are 15 residues in the CDR3. Germline CDR1 SGHRS, CDR2 YFSETQ. Between the trimmed V and J ends, which lost 0 bases and 7 bases, there was a span of 16 bases. Here the CDR3 reads CASSLEIGDLGGYTF. Written as DNA, the CDR3 is TGCGCCAGCAGCTTGGAGATAGGGGATTTGGGTGGCTACACCTTC.

The CDR3 is CASSSGRESYGYTF. The CDR3 DNA reads TGTGCCAGCAGCTCCGGCAGGGAATCCTATGGCTACACCTTC. V is TRBV7-3 and J is TRBJ1-2; D possibly corresponds to TRBD1 (5 bases). The V end lost 4 bases, the J end lost 4 bases, and 13 bases lay between the germline ends. The germline V gene has CDR1 SGHTA and CDR2 FQGTGA. The CDR3 has 14 amino acids.

The table lists this clone with a count of one. The V call is TRBV10-3, the J call TRBJ2-5; 11 bases agree with TRBD2. The germline V gene has CDR1 ENHRY and CDR2 SYGVKD. The CDR3 has 15 residues. V shed 11 bases, J shed 1 base, and the junction held 9 bases outside the gene matches. The CDR3 region is CAVRPSGGSQETQYF. The CDR3 coding sequence is TGTGCCGTACGACCTAGCGGGGGGAGCCAAGAGACCCAGTACTTC.

This clone was recorded once. The chain couples TRBV6-5 to TRBJ2-7; 7 nucleotides line up with TRBD1. From germline, CDR1 is MNHEY and CDR2 SVGAGI. This CDR3 has 15 residues. With 6 bases clipped from V and 3 bases from J, the junction kept 11 bases outside the gene matches. CDR3 coding DNA: TGTGCCAGCAGAACGGGACAGCGACCCTTCTACGAGCAGTACTTC. This gives the protein CASRTGQRPFYEQYF.

The V and J genes are TRBV27 and TRBJ2-5; 8 bases map to TRBD1. The CDR3 is made up of 13 amino acids. With V trimmed by 6 bases and J by 5 bases, 5 bases remained unmatched. CDR1 MNHEY and CDR2 SMNVEV come from the germline V gene (reference sequence). CDR3 sequence: CASSQGARETQYF. CDR3 DNA: TGTGCCAGCAGCCAGGGGGCGAGGGAGACCCAGTACTTC.

The chain carries TRBV4-1 and TRBJ2-3; 9 nucleotides align to TRBD2. This CDR3 comprises 16 residues. Germline V CDR1 and CDR2: MGHRA, YSYEKL. V trimming: 0 bases; J trimming: 6 bases; junction bases outside the gene matches: 7. Here the CDR3 DNA reads TGCGCCAGCAGCCAAGAATTAGCGGGGGCCCTGGATACGCAGTATTTT. It yields the protein CASSQELAGALDTQYF.

The genes are TRBV7-8 and TRBJ1-4; D is possibly TRBD1 (5 bases). Germline loops: CDR1 SGHVS, CDR2 FQNEAQ. Deletions cut 5 bases from V and 3 bases from J, with 10 bases between. CDR3 length: 14 residues. DNA of the CDR3: TGTGCCAGCAGCCCAGGGTCGGCTAATGAAAAACTGTTTTTT. This codes for CASSPGSANEKLFF. The full variable domain, its missing parts supplied by reference TRBV7-8 and TRBJ1-4, is GAGVSQSPRYKVAKRGQDVALRCDPISGHVSLFWYQQALGQGPEFLTYFQNEAQLDKSGLPSDRFFAERPEGSVSTLKIQRTQQEDSAVYLCASSPGSANEKLFFGSGTQLSVL.

The CDR3 DNA sequence: TGTGCCAGCAGTGAGAGAAGAGGGGGGGGCGGCTACAATGAGCAGTTCTTC. The encoded protein is CASSERRGGGGYNEQFF. V and J are TRBV25-1 and TRBJ2-1; D may be TRBD2 (7 bases). This CDR3 spans 17 amino acids. Germline V gene data show CDR1 as MGHDK and CDR2 as SYGVNS. The V gene lost 3 bases and the J gene lost 3 bases, with 18 bases spanning the gap.

The chain links TRBV28 to TRBJ1-1, with TRBD1 as a possible D gene (5 bases). From germline, CDR1 is MDHEN and CDR2 SYDVKM. The ends were cut back, 5 bases at V and 7 bases at J, with 17 bases in the middle. There are 14 residues in the CDR3. The CDR3 DNA is TGTGCCAGCAGTCCCCTTGGAGGGACGCTTGAAGCTTTCTTT. Amino acids: CASSPLGGTLEAFF.

V and J are TRBV4-3 and TRBJ2-3, with D hard to call. The CDR3 covers 15 residues. Germline V CDR1 and CDR2: LGHNA, YSLEER. Between the trimmed V and J ends, which lost 0 bases and 3 bases, there was a span of 10 bases. CDR3 protein: CASSQDNKLTDTQYF. CDR3 in DNA: TGCGCCAGCAGCCAAGATAACAAATTGACAGATACGCAGTATTTT.

The chain has TRBV10-3 and TRBJ1-1, with a possible D match to TRBD1 (5 bases). The germline V gene encodes CDR1 ENHRY and CDR2 SYGVKD. The CDR3 is 12 amino acids. V lost 11 bases, J lost 1 base, and 11 bases lay in between. CDR3 nucleotides: TGTGCCCATCGCGGACAGAACACTGAAGCTTTCTTT. Its translation: CAHRGQNTEAFF.

The gene calls are TRBV28 and TRBJ1-6; 7 bases align to TRBD1. The CDR3 contains 17 residues. Germline values: CDR1 MDHEN, CDR2 SYDVKM. The trim removed 5 bases at V and 3 bases at J, leaving 10 bases unmatched. CDR3 residues: CASSPLGSGGYNSPLHF. CDR3 DNA: TGTGCCAGCAGTCCCCTGGGGTCAGGGGGCTATAATTCACCCCTCCACTTT.

The V call is TRBV21-1, the J call TRBJ2-5; the listed D gene, TRBD1, was not tested against the DNA. TRBV21-1 is assigned pseudogene status. The CDR3 runs 23 residues. The CDR3 nucleotides are TGTGCCAGCAGCAAAGACCTCTTTGTTCCGGGGAACCCGGGACACGAACCTAGGGAGACCCAGTACTTC. It translates to CASSKDLFVPGNPGHEPRETQYF.

V and J are TRBV6-5 and TRBJ2-7; the match to TRBD1 covers 10 bases. Germline loops: CDR1 MNHEY, CDR2 SVGAGI. The length of the CDR3 is 15 residues. J was trimmed by 3 bases and V by 5 bases; bases with no gene match: 7. DNA of the CDR3: TGTGCCAGCAGTAAGGGACAGGGGATGTTCTACGAGCAGTACTTC. As protein: CASSKGQGMFYEQYF.

The chain employs TRBV5-4 and TRBJ2-1; 12 bases match TRBD2. The germline V gene has CDR1 SGHNT and CDR2 YYREEE (reference sequence). With V trimmed by 0 bases and J by 4 bases, 2 bases remained unmatched. The CDR3 covers 16 residues. The CDR3 DNA reads as TGTGCCAGCAGCTTGGGGACTAGCGGGGTATACAATGAGCAGTTCTTC. The encoded protein is CASSLGTSGVYNEQFF. The complete variable domain, with remaining parts taken from reference TRBV5-4 and TRBJ2-1, reads ETGVTQSPTHLIKTRGQQVTLRCSSQSGHNTVSWYQQALGQGPQFIFQYYREEENGRGNFPPRFSGLQFPNYSSELNVNALELDDSALYLCASSLGTSGVYNEQFFGPGTRLTVL.

The chain employs TRBV18 and TRBJ1-1, with 9 positions matching TRBD1. Germline CDR1 KGHSH, CDR2 LQKENI. This CDR3 is built from 19 residues. Losses at the gene ends were 3 bases for V and 0 bases for J; bases not matched to a gene: 14. The CDR3 DNA sequence: TGTGCCAGCTCACCCTTCGCAGCACAGGGGGCTCTGGTGAACACTGAAGCTTTCTTT. Translating it yields CASSPFAAQGALVNTEAFF.

The CDR3 reads CSVGRGLLITDTQYF. Here the CDR3 DNA reads TGCAGCGTTGGGAGGGGCTTACTGATCACAGATACGCAGTATTTT. This sequence joins TRBV29-1 and TRBJ2-3; TRBD2 might be the D (6 bases). This CDR3 spans 15 amino acids. Germline V gene data show CDR1 as SQVTM and CDR2 as ANQGSEA. V dropped 4 bases and J dropped 2 bases, with 16 bases sitting between them.

CDR3 DNA sequence: TGTGCCAGCAGCCAAGATCCCGGGACAGGGGGGGACAATGAGCAGTTCTTC. Amino acids: CASSQDPGTGGDNEQFF. The chain recombines TRBV4-2 with TRBJ2-1, with TRBD1 matching 11 bases. This CDR3 spans 17 amino acids. V lost 0 bases to trimming and J lost 5 bases; unmatched junction nucleotides: 6. Germline V gene lookup returns CDR1 LGHNA and CDR2 YNFKEQ.

The rearrangement joins TRBV7-2 to TRBJ2-1; no definite D call. The CDR3 length is 14 residues. Deletions cut 3 bases from V and 0 bases from J, with 6 bases between. Germline CDR1 is SGHTA and CDR2 is FQGNSA. The CDR3 nucleotides are TGTGCCAGCAGCTTGGCCAACTCCTACAATGAGCAGTTCTTC. Its protein is CASSLANSYNEQFF.